Shown below are 32 T cell receptor beta chains from a single sample sequenced in a study of graft-versus-host responses after intestinal transplantation. Data came from immunoSEQ multiplex PCR; TCRdb stores just in-frame clones and leaves some out. The profile covers fewer than 95,000 clones, with roughly 93% appearing a single time and around 0.49% taken by the ten largest. No antigen is known for these receptors. Sequenced material: unstimulated CD8+ T cells sorted from spleen or lymph node cells, taken before intestinal transplant. The receptors originated from a human donor who received an intestinal transplant.

The chain carries TRBV11-2 and TRBJ1-3; the D is unclear. CDR3 size: 15 residues. Between the trimmed V and J ends, which lost 5 bases and 0 bases, there was a span of 11 bases. Germline-derived CDR1 and CDR2 are SGHAT and FQNNGV. CDR3 DNA sequence: TGTGCCAGCAGCCCCGGAGGAGGCTCTGGAAACACCATATATTTT. Its protein is CASSPGGGSGNTIYF.

The chain links TRBV6-6 to TRBJ1-1; D remains unclear. The germline V gene has CDR1 MNHNY and CDR2 SVGAGI (reference sequence). There are 13 residues in the CDR3. Trimming took 5 bases from V and 1 from J, leaving 8 bases between them. The DNA for the CDR3 is TGTGCCAGCAGTCAAAACAAGAACACTGAAGCTTTCTTT. This translates into CASSQNKNTEAFF.

The V call is TRBV4-1, the J call TRBJ2-7; maybe TRBD2 (6 bases). Germline V gene lookup returns CDR1 MGHRA and CDR2 YSYEKL. This CDR3 contains 17 residues. V shed 2 bases and J shed 0 bases, with 17 bases lying between them. CDR3 sequence reads: CASSQKEVAGSSYEQYF. In DNA, the CDR3 is TGCGCCAGCAGCCAAAAGGAGGTCGCGGGGTCCTCCTACGAGCAGTACTTC.

J is TRBJ1-1 and V is TRBV29-1; no clear D. The CDR3 covers 13 residues. Germline CDR1 and CDR2: SQVTM and ANQGSEA. Trimming shortened V by 4 bases and J by 4 bases, and 13 bases separated the two germline ends. CDR3 sequence reads: CSVVVGAGTEAFF. The CDR3 DNA follows: TGCAGCGTTGTCGTGGGCGCTGGCACTGAAGCTTTCTTT. Complete variable domain (other parts from reference TRBV29-1 and TRBJ1-1): SAVISQKPSRDICQRGTSLTIQCQVDSQVTMMFWYRQQPGQSLTLIATANQGSEATYESGFVIDKFPISRPNLTFSTLTVSNMSPEDSSIYLCSVVVGAGTEAFFGQGTRLTVV.

The chain recombines TRBV5-4 with TRBJ2-7; the D gene is possibly TRBD1 (5 bases). Looked up from germline, CDR1 is SGHNT and CDR2 is YYREEE (reference sequence). The CDR3 loop spans 13 amino acids. Trimming removed 2 bases from V and 3 bases from J, with 9 bases in between. CDR3 loop: CASSLDRIYEQYF. CDR3 DNA: TGTGCCAGCAGCTTAGACAGAATCTACGAGCAGTACTTC.

The chain is built from TRBV6-1 and TRBJ1-2, with TRBD1 as a possible D gene (6 bases). CDR3 length: 13 residues. With 7 bases removed from V and 8 bases from J, the gap between germline ends came to 17 bases. The germline V gene has CDR1 MNHNS and CDR2 SASEGT. The CDR3 spells CASTGTNYGGYTF. DNA for the CDR3: TGTGCCAGCACCGGGACAAACTACGGCGGCTACACCTTC.

This sequence joins TRBV27 and TRBJ2-2, with TRBD2 as a possible D gene (6 bases). This CDR3 spans 14 amino acids. Germline V gene sequence: CDR1 MNHEY, CDR2 SMNVEV (reference sequence). Trimming took 4 bases from V and 4 from J, leaving 10 bases between them. CDR3: CASSYQGLTGELFF. As DNA, the CDR3 is TGTGCCAGCAGTTATCAGGGACTCACCGGGGAGCTGTTTTTT.

About this clone: Distinct nucleotide sequences in the sample also encode this CDR3. The chain links TRBV7-9 to TRBJ2-3, with D possibly TRBD1 on 5 matching bases. Germline-derived CDR1 and CDR2 are SEHNR and FQNEAQ (reference sequence). The germline V and J ends were trimmed by 5 bases and 6 bases, with 18 bases remaining between them. This CDR3 spans 15 amino acids. The CDR3 coding sequence is TGTGCCAGCAGCCCACCGCCAGGGAACACGGATACGCAGTATTTT. This encodes CASSPPPGNTDTQYF.

The V gene is TRBV29-1, the J gene TRBJ2-2, with unresolved D. Trimming removed 0 bases at V and 5 bases at J, with 7 bases between. CDR1 SQVTM and CDR2 ANQGSEA come from the germline V gene. This CDR3 has 13 amino acids. CDR3 region: CSVEDLPTGELFF. CDR3 in DNA: TGCAGCGTTGAAGATCTCCCTACCGGGGAGCTGTTTTTT.

J is TRBJ2-7 and V is TRBV19, with 7 bases identical to TRBD2. J gave up 4 bases and V 7 bases, and 1 base lay outside the gene matches. CDR3 size: 11 residues. Germline V lookup: CDR1 LNHDA, CDR2 SQIVND (reference sequence). DNA for the CDR3: TGTGCCAGTAAGGGAGGGTACGAGCAGTACTTC. This translates into CASKGGYEQYF.

There are a few counts of this clone. This sequence joins TRBV6-1 and TRBJ1-6, with TRBD1 identical over 9 bases. CDR1 and CDR2 (germline): MNHNS, SASEGT. Unmatched junction bases numbered 11, after V lost 2 bases and J lost 9 bases. The CDR3 is 17 amino acids. CDR3 in amino acids: CASSERYRGQGFSPLHF. In DNA form, the CDR3 reads TGTGCCAGCAGTGAAAGATATAGGGGACAGGGTTTTTCACCCCTCCACTTT.

The sample holds one count of this clone. The chain employs TRBV7-3 and TRBJ2-5, with D maybe TRBD2 (7 bases). The CDR3 contains 14 residues. The V and J ends lost 5 bases and 4 bases respectively, with 14 bases between them. Germline lookup yields CDR1 SGHTA and CDR2 FQGTGA. CDR3 sequence: CASSAERGGETQYF. Here the CDR3 DNA reads TGTGCCAGCAGCGCGGAAAGGGGGGGAGAGACCCAGTACTTC.

This chain connects TRBV5-1 to TRBJ2-7, with unresolved D. The CDR3 totals 14 residues. Germline V gene lookup returns CDR1 SGHRS and CDR2 YFSETQ. V was trimmed by 0 bases and J by 3 bases, leaving 10 bases between them. The CDR3 loop reads CASSLDPRGYEQYF. The CDR3 nucleotides read TGCGCCAGCAGCTTGGACCCCAGAGGCTACGAGCAGTACTTC.

The chain carries TRBV30 and TRBJ1-3, with a tentative D call TRBD1 (5 bases). CDR1 is GTSNPN, CDR2 SVGIG, per germline (reference sequence). This CDR3 has 16 residues. V lost 1 base, J lost 0 bases, and 13 bases lay in between. The CDR3 nucleotides are TGTGCCTGGAGTGACGAGACAGCGCACTCTGGAAACACCATATATTTT. Amino acid sequence: CAWSDETAHSGNTIYF.

The chain uses TRBV5-6 and TRBJ1-1; no clear D gene. V lost 0 bases and J lost 4, with 4 bases in between. CDR1 SGHDT and CDR2 YYEEEE come from the germline V gene. CDR3 length equals 12 residues. The CDR3 nucleotides are TGTGCCAGCAGCTTGGTCGGCACTGAAGCTTTCTTT. Translation gives CASSLVGTEAFF. Full variable domain (rest looked up from reference TRBV5-6 and TRBJ1-1): DAGVTQSPTHLIKTRGQQVTLRCSPKSGHDTVSWYQQALGQGPQFIFQYYEEEERQRGNFPDRFSGHQFPNYSSELNVNALLLGDSALYLCASSLVGTEAFFGQGTRLTVV.

The CDR3 reads CASSQEGQGSAWGDEQYF. The DNA for the CDR3 is TGTGCCAGCAGCCAAGAGGGACAGGGGTCGGCCTGGGGCGACGAGCAGTACTTC. The gene calls are TRBV4-2 and TRBJ2-7; 10 nucleotides agree with TRBD1. The germline CDR1 and CDR2 sequences are LGHNA and YNFKEQ. This CDR3 has 18 residues. V gave up 0 bases and J gave up 5 bases; unmatched junction bases: 13.

This sequence joins TRBV4-2 and TRBJ1-6; D is possibly TRBD1 (5 bases). V was clipped by 4 bases and J by 14 bases, with 18 bases between them. Germline V gives CDR1 LGHNA, CDR2 YNFKEQ. The CDR3 extends over 14 amino acids. The CDR3 reads CASSPLAGEKALHF. CDR3 bases: TGTGCCAGCAGCCCTCTGGCGGGGGAAAAAGCCCTCCACTTT.

There are a few counts of this clone. This rearrangement joins TRBV7-9 to TRBJ1-1; D is undetermined. This CDR3 has 14 amino acids. CDR1 is SEHNR and CDR2 is FQNEAQ in the germline V gene (reference sequence). Between the trimmed V and J ends, which lost 2 bases and 1 base, there was a span of 8 bases. In DNA form, the CDR3 reads TGTGCCAGCAGCTTATGGGCCACGAACACTGAAGCTTTCTTT. Amino acid sequence: CASSLWATNTEAFF. Using reference TRBV7-9 and TRBJ1-1 for the parts outside the CDR3, the full variable domain is DTGVSQNPRHKITKRGQNVTFRCDPISEHNRLYWYRQTLGQGPEFLTYFQNEAQLEKSRLLSDRFSAERPKGSFSTLEIQRTEQGDSAMYLCASSLWATNTEAFFGQGTRLTVV.

This clone was seen a single time. The chain couples TRBV19 to TRBJ2-7; 8 nucleotides match TRBD1. V gave up 10 bases and J gave up 5 bases; unmatched junction bases: 16. Germline CDR1 and CDR2: LNHDA and SQIVND (reference sequence). The CDR3 is made up of 15 amino acids. Written as DNA, the CDR3 is TGTGCCACTAACCGGGGGCAGGGGGCTGAGAACGAGCAGTACTTC. It specifies CATNRGQGAENEQYF.

The rearrangement links TRBV27 to TRBJ2-1; tentatively, D is TRBD2 (6 bases). This CDR3 has 15 residues. V lost 3 bases and J 7 bases, leaving 16 bases between the germline ends. Germline V gene sequence: CDR1 MNHEY, CDR2 SMNVEV (reference sequence). The CDR3 here is CASSLRDSRSNEQFF. The DNA of the CDR3 is TGTGCCAGCAGTTTGCGGGACTCCCGCTCAAATGAGCAGTTCTTC.

The chain combines TRBV28 with TRBJ1-6; 7 bases map to TRBD1. The CDR3 covers 15 residues. Germline V gives CDR1 MDHEN, CDR2 SYDVKM. The ends lost 5 bases at V and 9 bases at J; junction bases unmatched: 10. The CDR3 sequence: CASSQTTTGSSPLHF. The CDR3, as DNA: TGTGCCAGCAGTCAGACCACGACAGGGTCTTCACCCCTCCACTTT.

On this clone: One end of the junction is discordant with germline, which a read error may explain. The chain is built from TRBV19 and TRBJ1-1; perhaps TRBD1 as D (6 bases). This CDR3 contains 15 residues. Germline V gene data show CDR1 as LNHDA and CDR2 as SQIVND (reference sequence). CDR3 region: CASSIWTEGNTEAFF. The CDR3 DNA is TGCGCCAGTAGTATATGGACAGAGGGGAACACTGAAGCTTTCTTT.

The J gene is TRBJ2-3, the V gene TRBV10-1, with 8 positions matching TRBD2. Germline V gene data show CDR1 as WNHNN and CDR2 as SYGVQD (reference sequence). The CDR3 loop spans 14 amino acids. The ends lost 3 bases at V and 5 bases at J; junction bases unmatched: 4. The CDR3, as DNA: TGCGCCAGCAGTGATCCTAGCGGGTTAGATACGCAGTATTTT. It is translated as CASSDPSGLDTQYF.

The V call is TRBV4-1, the J call TRBJ2-4; 7 nucleotides match TRBD2. The length of the CDR3 is 17 residues. Germline CDR1 and CDR2: MGHRA and YSYEKL. J lost 0 bases, V lost 0 bases, and 5 bases had no gene match. The CDR3 DNA sequence: TGCGCCAGCAGCCAAGATCCGGGGGGACTAGCCAAAAACATTCAGTACTTC. This encodes CASSQDPGGLAKNIQYF.

CDR3 residues: CASSQEMEKGPAIQYF. CDR3 nucleotide sequence: TGTGCCAGCAGCCAAGAGATGGAGAAGGGGCCAGCCATTCAGTACTTC. The V call is TRBV4-2, the J call TRBJ2-4; D is possibly TRBD1 (5 bases). Trimming pared 0 bases from V and 9 bases from J, leaving 18 bases between. Per germline, CDR1 LGHNA and CDR2 YNFKEQ. The CDR3 extends over 16 amino acids.

The chain uses TRBV11-3 and TRBJ2-7, with a weak D call TRBD1 (5 bases). Between the trimmed V and J ends, which lost 4 bases and 6 bases, there was a span of 13 bases. The length of the CDR3 is 13 residues. CDR1 is SGHNT, CDR2 YENEEA, per germline. The CDR3 loop is CASSSLTESEQYF. The CDR3 DNA reads TGTGCCAGCAGCTCTTTGACAGAATCCGAGCAGTACTTC.

The chain uses TRBV28 and TRBJ1-2, with D possibly TRBD1 on 5 matching bases. The CDR3 length is 13 residues. The V end lost 2 bases, the J end lost 8 bases, and 12 bases lay between the germline ends. The germline V gene encodes CDR1 MDHEN and CDR2 SYDVKM. The CDR3 loop reads CASSLARANGYTF. CDR3 sequence (DNA): TGTGCCAGCAGTTTAGCCAGGGCGAACGGCTACACCTTC.

To note about this clone: At the DNA level, this CDR3 is encoded by other sequences in the same sample as well. The chain employs TRBV7-9 and TRBJ2-3, with D perhaps matching TRBD2 (5 bases). The CDR3 runs to 14 residues. V lost 1 base to trimming and J lost 4 bases, with 9 bases between them. Germline assignment: CDR1 SEHNR and CDR2 FQNEAQ (reference sequence). CDR3 DNA: TGTGCCAGCAGCTTAGGGCTAGCCCCAGATACGCAGTATTTT. Amino acids: CASSLGLAPDTQYF.

The chain has TRBV11-2 and TRBJ2-1; 12 nucleotides agree with TRBD2. V gave up 5 bases and J gave up 8 bases; unmatched junction bases: 7. The CDR3 loop spans 15 amino acids. Germline V gives CDR1 SGHAT, CDR2 FQNNGV. The CDR3 DNA reads TGTGCCAGCAGCCTTACTAGCGGGGGGTTCTATGAGCAGTTCTTC. Residues: CASSLTSGGFYEQFF. The full variable domain, with the rest looked up from reference TRBV11-2 and TRBJ2-1, is EAGVAQSPRYKIIEKRQSVAFWCNPISGHATLYWYQQILGQGPKLLIQFQNNGVVDDSQLPKDRFSAERLKGVDSTLKIQPAKLEDSAVYLCASSLTSGGFYEQFFGPGTRLTVL.

The CDR3 reads CASSLSGTGNTEAFF. The CDR3 DNA reads TGTGCCAGCAGTTTATCGGGAACAGGGAACACTGAAGCTTTCTTT. This chain uses TRBV27 with TRBJ1-1, with a tentative D call TRBD1 (5 bases). From germline, CDR1 is MNHEY and CDR2 SMNVEV (reference sequence). The CDR3 runs to 15 residues. The germline V and J ends were trimmed by 0 bases and 1 base, with 9 bases remaining between them.

V and J are TRBV7-3 and TRBJ1-1; D might be TRBD1 (5 bases). The CDR3 is 16 residues long. Germline CDR1 SGHTA, CDR2 FQGTGA. V was shortened by 3 bases and J by 0 bases, with 14 bases between the two germline ends. CDR3 residues: CASSLGQGGMNTEAFF. The CDR3 coding sequence is TGTGCCAGCAGCTTGGGTCAGGGAGGCATGAACACTGAAGCTTTCTTT.

The chain is built from TRBV19 and TRBJ2-7; 9 bases map to TRBD2. The J segment lost 2 bases and the V segment lost 9 bases, leaving 8 bases of the junction unmatched. CDR1 and CDR2 (germline): LNHDA, SQIVND (reference sequence). The CDR3 has 14 residues. The CDR3 DNA reads as TGTGCCAGCGCGACTAGCGGAACCCCCTACGAGCAGTACTTC. It specifies CASATSGTPYEQYF. The variable domain in full, with the rest retrieved from reference TRBV19 and TRBJ2-7, is DGGITQSPKYLFRKEGQNVTLSCEQNLNHDAMYWYRQDPGQGLRLIYYSQIVNDFQKGDIAEGYSVSREKKESFPLTVTSAQKNPTAFYLCASATSGTPYEQYFGPGTRLTVT.